This T cell receptor beta chain stems from a study of cytomegalovirus exposure and HLA in healthy donors. With 60 Vbeta and 13 Jbeta primers, the PCR was carried out. Original processing notes: The count from a later analysis was about 80 million unique TCR beta chains, 9.5 million to 11 million of them shared. Sequenced by immunoSEQ multiplex PCR; TCRdb stores in-frame clones only, minus some. V and J calls and clone size come straight from that table; D and trimming were deduced from the DNA. This table has more than 80,000 clones, about 89% appearing once. Points on this clone: Its specificity is unknown.

CDR1 and CDR2 from the germline V gene are MNHEY and SVGAGI. Trimming removed 0 bases from V and 8 bases from J, with 17 bases in between. The CDR3 totals 16 residues. Whole-study findings and limits: Accurate HLA-A and HLA-B prediction from TCR beta sequences was reported for most subjects. It was confirmed in vitro that a few of the CMV-associated chains were specific for CMV antigens.

The J gene is TRBJ1-5, the V gene TRBV6-5; no definite D call. The receptor's source is a man aged 30 to 45 in good health and CMV-seropositive. Sequenced: PBMCs. The CDR3 protein is CASSYSFVGGLEPQHF. Written as DNA, the CDR3 is TGTGCCAGCAGTTACTCTTTCGTGGGCGGGCTGGAGCCCCAGCATTTT.